The sequence of this TCR beta chain was determined in a study of blood T cell repertoires in COVID-19. Overall study: COVID-19 samples collected from the United States, Italy and Spain covered acute and convalescent phases. T cells, B-cell-depleted T cells, or PBMCs provided the cDNA or gDNA that served as material.

In the source study's methods: Estimates of nucleated cell counts were drawn from the amplification of reference gene primers. Method: immunoSEQ multiplex PCR; TCRdb's copy keeps in-frame clones and lacks some. V and J calls and clone size come straight from that table; D and trimming were deduced from the DNA. The table includes 200,000 to 250,000 clones, about 84% detected once. Material: peripheral blood. The sequence came from a human donor in a cohort sampled during active COVID-19.

CDR3 sequence reads: CASSEALGQAWRNGYTF. The CDR3 DNA sequence: TGTGCCAGCAGTGAAGCGTTGGGACAAGCGTGGAGGAATGGCTACACCTTC. The V gene is TRBV2, the J gene TRBJ1-2, with a weak D call TRBD1 (6 bases). CDR1 SNHLY and CDR2 FYNNEI come from the germline V gene. Trimming removed 0 bases from V and 6 bases from J, with 20 bases in between. There are 17 residues in the CDR3.